This TCR beta chain is from a study of T cells in Graves' hyperthyroidism and ophthalmopathy. The CDR3 covers 10 residues. The germline V and J ends were trimmed by 4 bases and 13 bases, with 9 bases remaining between them. Germline V CDR1 and CDR2: LGHNA, YNFKEQ. This clonotype has just one count. TCR beta CDR3 sequences were amplified from RNA transcripts. The HTBI primer set was used in a first-round RT-PCR of the TCR CDR3. A single record per CDR3 protein comes from TCRdb applying MiXCR to the multiplex PCR reads. The sample has 30,000 to 40,000 distinct CDR3 sequences; about 47% are singletons. The clonotype comes from a man aged 40-50 years with Graves' ophthalmopathy. The chain joins TRBV4-2 to TRBJ2-3; D possibly matches TRBD1 or TRBD2 (5 bases each). Sequencing was performed on blood. The CDR3 DNA sequence: TGTGCCAGCAGCCCTCGAGGGGAGTATTTT. It encodes CASSPRGEYF.